This T cell receptor beta chain emerged from a study of STAT5B mutations in CD4+ large granular lymphocyte leukemia. Broader study findings: Top patient clones used TRBV06 genes more often: 8/27 versus 2/35 in controls.

Libraries were prepared by immunoSEQ multiplex PCR; TCRdb keeps only in-frame clonotypes and omits some of them. The sample shows about 32,000 clones, 78% of them seen only once. This clone was detected only once. Its specificity is unknown. This CDR3 spans 15 amino acids. V dropped 1 base and J dropped 7 bases, with 14 bases sitting between them. Germline loops: CDR1 MNHEY, CDR2 SMNVEV (reference sequence). The sequence was obtained from a human donor in good health. The V call is TRBV27, the J call TRBJ2-1; D gene unclear. Sequencing input: CD4+ T cells from blood buffy coats. The DNA of the CDR3 is TGTGCCAGCAGTTTATTTGGGCCTCTGGGGAATGAGCAGTTCTTC. This gives the protein CASSLFGPLGNEQFF.